This TCR beta chain derives from a study of read filtering for tumor transcriptome and immune sequencing. Study overall: The cohort had roughly 16 men and 14 to 15 women aged roughly 40 to 90, mean about 66 years.

Regarding the study as a whole: About 81.9% of IR-seq clonotypes had a single read, yet these held around 3.3% of reads. Compared with RNA-seq, IR-seq gave much higher clonotype depth and reliability. Correlation between methods rose after single-read clonotypes were removed.

V dropped 5 bases and J dropped 1; count of bases not matched to a gene: 7. CDR3 length equals 15 residues. Per the germline V gene, CDR1 is DFQATT and CDR2 is SNEGSKA (reference sequence). At least ten counts were recorded for this clonotype. Its antigen remains unknown. The library was built from about 400 ng RNA with molecular barcoded adaptors for alpha/delta and beta/gamma chains. TCRdb reprocessed the reads with MiXCR, giving one entry per CDR3 protein. Of over 15,000 distinct CDR3 sequences listed, roughly a fifth are singletons. The source of this sequence is a donor at least 40 years old with multiple myeloma. The sequenced sample was a population of CD138-negative cells sorted from bone marrow. The chain recombines TRBV20-1 with TRBJ2-7; 11 bases are shared with TRBD2. Here the CDR3 reads CSAEMASGRSYEQYF. The CDR3 DNA is TGCAGTGCTGAAATGGCTAGCGGGAGGTCCTACGAGCAGTACTTC.